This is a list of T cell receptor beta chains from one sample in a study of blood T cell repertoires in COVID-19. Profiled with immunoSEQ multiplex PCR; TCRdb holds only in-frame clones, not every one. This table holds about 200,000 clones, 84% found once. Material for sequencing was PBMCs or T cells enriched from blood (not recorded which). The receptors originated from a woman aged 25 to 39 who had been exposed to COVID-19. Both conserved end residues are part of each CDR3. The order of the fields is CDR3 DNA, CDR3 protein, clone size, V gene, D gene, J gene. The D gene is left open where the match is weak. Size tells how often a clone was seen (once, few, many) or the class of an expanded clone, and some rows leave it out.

TGCGCCAGCAGCCGCGTCGCGGGGGACACAGATACGCAGTATTTT	CASSRVAGDTDTQYF	.	TRBV5-1	TRBD2	TRBJ2-3
TGTGCCAGCAGTGTTGGACGGGGGGCCGAGGAGACCCAGTACTTC	CASSVGRGAEETQYF	once	TRBV2	.	TRBJ2-5
TGTGCCAGCAGCTTGGGGACAAAGGGCACAGATACGCAGTATTTT	CASSLGTKGTDTQYF	.	TRBV5-6	.	TRBJ2-3
TGTGCCAGCAGCGGAGAAGCAGGGGGCAACAATCAGCCCCAGCATTTT	CASSGEAGGNNQPQHF	few	TRBV9	TRBD1	TRBJ1-5
TGTGCCAGCAGCTTAGAAGAGGGGGCATCCTACGAGCAGTACTTC	CASSLEEGASYEQYF	.	TRBV7-2	TRBD1	TRBJ2-7
TGTGCCAGCAGCCCTACACCTAGACTAGCGGGGATCTACGAGCAGTACTTC	CASSPTPRLAGIYEQYF	once	TRBV3-1/TRBV3-2	TRBD2	TRBJ2-7
TGTGCCAGCAGCGCCCACAGGGTCGCTGGAAACACCATATATTTT	CASSAHRVAGNTIYF	.	TRBV9	.	TRBJ1-3
TGCGCCAGCAGCCAAGACAGATATGTTGATCAGCCCCAGCATTTT	CASSQDRYVDQPQHF	.	TRBV4-3	.	TRBJ1-5
TGTGCCAGCAGCTTACAAGGGGGATATGGCAATCAGCCCCAGCATTTT	CASSLQGGYGNQPQHF	.	TRBV11-2	.	TRBJ1-5
TGCGCCAGCAGCTCGACGGGAGCCTACGAGCAGTACTTC	CASSSTGAYEQYF	.	TRBV4-1	.	TRBJ2-7
TGTGCCAGCAGCTTTGGGGTAGCGGCGAACACCGGGGAGCTGTTTTTT	CASSFGVAANTGELFF	.	TRBV7-7	.	TRBJ2-2
TGTGCCAGCAGTTTAACTTCGGGACTAGCGGGGAAAGAGACCCAGTACTTC	CASSLTSGLAGKETQYF	.	TRBV6-2/TRBV6-3	TRBD2	TRBJ2-5
TGTGCCAGCAGCCCCGGCGGCTACGAGCAGTACTTC	CASSPGGYEQYF	.	TRBV7-8	.	TRBJ2-7
TGTGCCAGTAGTAGCGGGGACAGCCAAGAGACCCAGTACTTC	CASSSGDSQETQYF	.	TRBV19	.	TRBJ2-5
TGTGCCAGCTCACCACCGCAGGGGGCCGCAGATACGCAGTATTTT	CASSPPQGAADTQYF	.	TRBV18	TRBD1	TRBJ2-3
TGTGCCAGCAGCTTGGGGATCAGGAAAGGGGGCAATCAGCCCCAGCATTTT	CASSLGIRKGGNQPQHF	.	TRBV5-5	.	TRBJ1-5
TGTGCCAGTAAAGAGGACATAAACTATGGCTACACCTTC	CASKEDINYGYTF	.	TRBV19	.	TRBJ1-2
TGTGCCACCAGCAGAGATACCGGCGGGGGACCCACAGATACGCAGTATTTT	CATSRDTGGGPTDTQYF	.	TRBV15	TRBD2	TRBJ2-3
TGTGCCAGCAGTTTAGGGGGGAGCGGCACAGATACGCAGTATTTT	CASSLGGSGTDTQYF	.	TRBV28	.	TRBJ2-3
TGTGCCAGCTCACCAAGGAGCTCTCAACTTGAGCCCCAGCATTTT	CASSPRSSQLEPQHF	.	TRBV18	.	TRBJ1-5
TGTGCCAGCAGCTCCGAAGCCACCCCAATTTCACCCCTCCACTTT	CASSSEATPISPLHF	few	TRBV11-2	.	TRBJ1-6
TGTGCCAGCAGCCCCCTAGTTCGCAGTGAGCAGTTCTTC	CASSPLVRSEQFF	once	TRBV3-1/TRBV3-2	.	TRBJ2-1
TGTGCCAGCAGTCGCACAGGGGCGCGGGACCATAACTATGGCTACACCTTC	CASSRTGARDHNYGYTF	few	TRBV25-1	TRBD1	TRBJ1-2
TGTGCAAGTCGCGACACCGATTTCGAGCAGTACTTC	CASRDTDFEQYF	.	TRBV12-2	.	TRBJ2-7
TGTGCCAGCAGTGAAGGAGTTTTGGGGACAGGAAATTCACCCCTCCACTTT	CASSEGVLGTGNSPLHF	.	TRBV6-1	TRBD1	TRBJ1-6
TGTGCCAGCAGCCTGGGGACAGAGGGGGGCTACACCTTC	CASSLGTEGGYTF	.	TRBV5-5	TRBD1	TRBJ1-2
TGTGCCAGCAGCTTCGGACAGGGATCCTACAATGAGCAGTTCTTC	CASSFGQGSYNEQFF	.	TRBV7-2	TRBD1	TRBJ2-1
TGTGCCAGCAGCTTACGGGAAAGCTCCTACAATGAGCAGTTCTTC	CASSLRESSYNEQFF	.	TRBV7-2	.	TRBJ2-1
TGCGCCAGCAGCTTGGTTCCAGGCCCGCGGGGATTAGAAGCTTTCTTT	CASSLVPGPRGLEAFF	once	TRBV5-1	.	TRBJ1-1
TGTGCCAGTAGTCCCTGGACTAGCCCCACCGGGGAGCTGTTTTTT	CASSPWTSPTGELFF	few	TRBV19	TRBD2	TRBJ2-2
TGTGCCAGCAGTTCGGGAGGCTCAACCACCGGGGAGCTGTTTTTT	CASSSGGSTTGELFF	many	TRBV6-2/TRBV6-3	TRBD2	TRBJ2-2
TGTGCCAGCAGCGTCGGGGGAACTAACTATGGCTACACCTTC	CASSVGGTNYGYTF	.	TRBV9	.	TRBJ1-2
TGTGCCAGCAGCTTGGTGGTAGGGGGCGGCAGATCCCAACACTTT	CASSLVVGGGRSQHF	.	TRBV5-5	TRBD1	TRBJ1-6
TGTGCCAGCAGCCCCGGGGATAAAGCTTTCTTT	CASSPGDKAFF	.	TRBV7-9	.	TRBJ1-1
TGTGCCAGCACCAACGGGGGGACTTCACCCCTCCACTTT	CASTNGGTSPLHF	once	TRBV6-5	.	TRBJ1-6
TGTGCCAGCAGCCGACAGGGGGACGGCGACGAGCAGTACTTC	CASSRQGDGDEQYF	.	TRBV7-9	TRBD1	TRBJ2-7
TGTGCCAGCAGTTCGTCTAACAGGGGATCTAACACTGAAGCTTTCTTT	CASSSSNRGSNTEAFF	.	TRBV6-6	TRBD1	TRBJ1-1
TGTGCCAGCAGCCCGTATCACGGACTAGGTCTGAACACCGGGGAGCTGTTTTTT	CASSPYHGLGLNTGELFF	.	TRBV7-3	TRBD2	TRBJ2-2
TGTGCCTGGAGTGGGACAGGGTACTCCAAAAACATTCAGTACTTC	CAWSGTGYSKNIQYF	.	TRBV30	TRBD1	TRBJ2-4
TGTGCCAGCAGCTTATTAGTTAGCGGGGGGGCAGAAGAGACCCAGTACTTC	CASSLLVSGGAEETQYF	.	TRBV7-7	TRBD2	TRBJ2-5
TGTGCCAGCAGCCCCATCGCGGCCGGGTTAGGCGGCTACACCTTC	CASSPIAAGLGGYTF	.	TRBV7-2	.	TRBJ1-2
TGTGCCAGCCAGCGGGGGGAGTATGAGCAGTTCTTC	CASQRGEYEQFF	.	TRBV6-6	TRBD2	TRBJ2-1
TGTGCCAGCAGCCACCGGGACAGGGAGATTTGGCGGTACTTC	CASSHRDREIWRYF	.	TRBV7-2	TRBD1	TRBJ2-5
TGTGCCAGCAGTTCCTGGGACAGGGCGGAAGACTACACCTTC	CASSSWDRAEDYTF	.	TRBV27	TRBD1	TRBJ1-2
TGTGCCAGCAGCCAAGACTGGGGACTAGCGGGTAGGACTGCAAGCTCCCCCTACGAGCAGTACTTC	CASSQDWGLAGRTASSPYEQYF	.	TRBV3-1/TRBV3-2	TRBD2	TRBJ2-7
TGTGCCAGCAGCTGGACAGTCTCTGGAAACACCATATATTTT	CASSWTVSGNTIYF	few	TRBV7-9	.	TRBJ1-3
TGTGCCAGCAGTGGGATGACGGGAATTCGAAATGAAAAACTGTTTTTT	CASSGMTGIRNEKLFF	.	TRBV6-1	.	TRBJ1-4
TGTGCCAGCTCACGTCAGGCAGGGTCAAACACCGGGGAGCTGTTTTTT	CASSRQAGSNTGELFF	.	TRBV18	.	TRBJ2-2
TGCGCCGCTAACCACGGAGGCGGGTTCACAGATACGCAGTATTTT	CAANHGGGFTDTQYF	.	TRBV10-1	.	TRBJ2-3
TGCGCCAGCAGCAACAGTCCCTACGAGCAGTACTTC	CASSNSPYEQYF	.	TRBV10-1	.	TRBJ2-7
TGCGCCAGCAGCCCTGCAACAGGGCTAAACACCATATATTTT	CASSPATGLNTIYF	once	TRBV4-1	.	TRBJ1-3
TGTGCCAGCAGCTTAGGGCAGGGAGGTTCACCCCTCCACTTT	CASSLGQGGSPLHF	few	TRBV7-2	.	TRBJ1-6